Listed here are 24 T cell receptor beta chains from one sample, sequenced in a study of cytomegalovirus exposure and HLA in healthy donors (dated by TCRdb to about 2017). Library prep was done by the immunoSEQ multiplex PCR assay. A mixture of 60 forward primers for TCR Vbeta segments and 13 reverse primers for TCR Jbeta segments was used in the multiplex PCR. The immuneACCESS repertoire file appears here via TCRdb, limited to in-frame rearrangements. These files lack a portion of the clones; in checked studies, under half of the deficit traces to unresolved V genes, and the cause of the others is not known. For this sample the table gives about 200,000 clones, of which around 87% were detected only once. The top ten hold approximately 1.1% of the sample. Sequenced sample: PBMCs. The receptor source for this set is a boy between 2 and 10 years old in good health and CMV-seronegative.

This chain links TRBV5-1 with TRBJ2-2, with a weak D call TRBD1 (6 bases). Trimming left V 3 bases short and J 6 bases short, with 18 bases between. This CDR3 comprises 16 residues. Germline V gives CDR1 SGHRS, CDR2 YFSETQ. CDR3 in amino acids: CASSSHTPRTAGELFF. The CDR3 DNA reads as TGCGCCAGCAGCTCCCACACGCCTCGGACAGCCGGGGAGCTGTTTTTT.

This clone appeared a single time. As DNA, the CDR3 is TGTGCCAGCAGCTTACGGGCTGGGGCCAACGTCCTGACTTTC. Translation gives CASSLRAGANVLTF. The chain employs TRBV11-2 and TRBJ2-6; D uncertain. This CDR3 comprises 14 residues. Between the trimmed V and J ends, which lost 2 bases and 2 bases, there was a span of 4 bases. The germline V gene has CDR1 SGHAT and CDR2 FQNNGV.

The CDR3 coding sequence is TGCGCCACTCCGGACTCTAGCAATCAGCCCCAGCATTTT. Its translation: CATPDSSNQPQHF. The rearrangement links TRBV10-1 to TRBJ1-5; D not resolved. With 10 bases removed from V and 0 bases from J, the gap between germline ends came to 10 bases. The CDR3 length is 13 residues. Germline V gene data show CDR1 as WNHNN and CDR2 as SYGVQD (reference sequence).

This chain joins TRBV2 and TRBJ2-7; D is unresolved. V lost 7 bases to trimming and J lost 2 bases, with 9 bases between them. Germline-derived CDR1 and CDR2 are SNHLY and FYNNEI. The CDR3 consists of 12 residues. The CDR3 here is CASTGLTYEQYF. The CDR3 bases are TGTGCCAGCACCGGTCTGACCTACGAGCAGTACTTC.

The chain uses TRBV6-5 and TRBJ1-5; a possible D gene is TRBD1 (5 bases). The CDR3 spans 15 residues. Deletions cut 3 bases from V and 4 bases from J, with 13 bases between. Germline CDR1 reads MNHEY; CDR2 reads SVGAGI. The CDR3 loop is CASSYSGGVNQPQHF. The CDR3 region has the DNA TGTGCCAGCAGTTATTCTGGGGGGGTGAATCAGCCCCAGCATTTT.

This clone was counted a few times. V usage is TRBV5-1 and J usage is TRBJ1-3; possible D gene TRBD1, 6 bases. Germline-derived CDR1 and CDR2 are SGHRS and YFSETQ. Between the trimmed V and J ends, which lost 3 bases and 8 bases, there was a span of 18 bases. This CDR3 has 15 amino acids. The CDR3 sequence is CASSYRDLTGDTIYF. Here the CDR3 DNA reads TGCGCCAGCAGCTACAGGGACCTCACGGGCGACACCATATATTTT.

The chain employs TRBV9 and TRBJ2-3; TRBD2 agrees at 8 bases. This CDR3 spans 15 amino acids. Losses at the gene ends were 3 bases for V and 7 bases for J; bases not matched to a gene: 10. Germline-derived CDR1 and CDR2 are SGDLS and YYNGEE. CDR3 sequence: CASSDGGGELNTQYF. The CDR3 bases are TGTGCCAGCAGCGACGGGGGGGGTGAACTAAATACGCAGTATTTT. Using reference TRBV9 and TRBJ2-3 for the parts outside the CDR3, the full variable domain is DSGVTQTPKHLITATGQRVTLRCSPRSGDLSVYWYQQSLDQGLQFLIQYYNGEERAKGNILERFSAQQFPDLHSELNLSSLELGDSALYFCASSDGGGELNTQYFGPGTRLTVL.

This chain joins TRBV20-1 and TRBJ1-1, with TRBD1 identical over 10 bases. The CDR3 runs 11 residues. J was trimmed by 10 bases and V by 7 bases; bases with no gene match: 6. Per the germline V gene, CDR1 is DFQATT and CDR2 is SNEGSKA (reference sequence). The CDR3 DNA is TGCAGTGGCGAGACAGGGGGCCGAGCTTTCTTT. Translated, it gives CSGETGGRAFF.

This clone was detected once. The V gene is TRBV2, the J gene TRBJ1-2, with 7 bases identical to TRBD1. The CDR3 runs to 12 residues. In germline, CDR1 is SNHLY, CDR2 FYNNEI. V lost 7 bases to trimming and J lost 8 bases; unmatched junction nucleotides: 7. CDR3 sequence (DNA): TGTGCCAGCAAAGACAGGGAAATGGGCTACACCTTC. Translating it yields CASKDREMGYTF.

The chain employs TRBV11-2 and TRBJ2-7; the D is unclear. Deletions cut 6 bases from V and 6 bases from J, with 15 bases between. CDR1 and CDR2 (germline): SGHAT, FQNNGV. The CDR3 sequence is 13 residues long. The CDR3 is CASRLISRAEQYF. The CDR3 DNA reads as TGTGCCAGCAGACTGATATCCCGAGCCGAGCAGTACTTC.

The J gene is TRBJ1-2, the V gene TRBV7-9, with 8 bases aligning to TRBD1. The CDR3 is made up of 12 amino acids. The germline V gene encodes CDR1 SEHNR and CDR2 FQNEAQ (reference sequence). Germline trimming cut 4 bases from V and 9 bases from J; bases unmatched to any gene: 4. The CDR3 reads CASSSGGGSYTF. CDR3 coding DNA: TGTGCCAGCAGCTCAGGGGGCGGAAGCTACACCTTC.

V is TRBV28 and J is TRBJ2-3, with TRBD1 as a possible D gene (5 bases). The germline CDR1 and CDR2 sequences are MDHEN and SYDVKM. The ends were cut back, 5 bases at V and 7 bases at J, with 19 bases in the middle. The CDR3 consists of 15 residues. CDR3 sequence: CASSRLGPVGNTQYF. The CDR3 DNA is TGTGCCAGCAGTCGCCTGGGGCCCGTGGGCAATACGCAGTATTTT.

The rearrangement joins TRBV6-1 to TRBJ1-1, with D tentatively TRBD1 (5 bases). V lost 6 bases to trimming and J lost 1 base, with 12 bases between them. Germline V gene sequence: CDR1 MNHNS, CDR2 SASEGT. The CDR3 runs to 14 residues. The CDR3 here is CASRVGGGNTEAFF. Here the CDR3 DNA reads TGTGCCAGCAGGGTCGGGGGGGGGAACACTGAAGCTTTCTTT.

This chain links TRBV11-2 with TRBJ2-2, with a tentative D call TRBD1 (6 bases). The germline V gene has CDR1 SGHAT and CDR2 FQNNGV. This CDR3 spans 15 amino acids. V was cut by 5 bases and J by 6 bases, with 16 bases left in between. Here the CDR3 reads CASSLDSLGAGELFF. The CDR3 DNA follows: TGTGCCAGCAGCCTGGACAGTTTGGGGGCCGGGGAGCTGTTTTTT.

The chain has TRBV20-1 and TRBJ1-2, with D hard to call. Germline V gene lookup returns CDR1 DFQATT and CDR2 SNEGSKA (reference sequence). The CDR3 runs 11 residues. V was shortened by 7 bases and J by 7 bases, with 13 bases between the two germline ends. CDR3 in DNA: TGCAGTGTCCTTCAGGTTGTTGGCTACACCTTC. It specifies CSVLQVVGYTF.

The chain uses TRBV30 and TRBJ2-7; D possibly corresponds to TRBD1 (5 bases). Per germline, CDR1 GTSNPN and CDR2 SVGIG (reference sequence). V dropped 2 bases and J dropped 7 bases, with 9 bases sitting between them. The CDR3 has 11 residues. Here the CDR3 DNA reads TGTGCCTGGAGTCCACAGGTGGAGCAGTACTTC. Its protein is CAWSPQVEQYF.

This chain joins TRBV9 and TRBJ1-5, with TRBD1 identical over 8 bases. Germline V gene data show CDR1 as SGDLS and CDR2 as YYNGEE. V trimming: 4 bases; J trimming: 7 bases; junction bases outside the gene matches: 10. The CDR3 has 15 residues. The chain's CDR3 is CASSSHGTGSQPQHF. As DNA, the CDR3 is TGTGCCAGCAGCAGCCATGGGACAGGTTCCCAGCCCCAGCATTTT. Full variable domain (missing parts from reference TRBV9 and TRBJ1-5): DSGVTQTPKHLITATGQRVTLRCSPRSGDLSVYWYQQSLDQGLQFLIQYYNGEERAKGNILERFSAQQFPDLHSELNLSSLELGDSALYFCASSSHGTGSQPQHFGDGTRLSIL.

The CDR3 nucleotides read TGTGCCAGCAGTCCCTACAGGGACTCCTACGAGCAGTACTTC. It codes for CASSPYRDSYEQYF. The rearrangement uses TRBV28 and TRBJ2-7; weak D call: TRBD1 (6 bases). This CDR3 comprises 14 residues. Trimming removed 5 bases from V and 0 bases from J, with 11 bases in between. From germline, CDR1 is MDHEN and CDR2 SYDVKM.

The chain carries TRBV6-1 and TRBJ2-7; D is undetermined. V was trimmed by 7 bases and J by 3 bases, leaving 16 bases between them. The CDR3 length is 14 residues. CDR1 MNHNS and CDR2 SASEGT come from the germline V gene. CDR3 bases: TGTGCCAGCACCGCCCCGACTGTGAACTACGAGCAGTACTTC. It translates to CASTAPTVNYEQYF.

About this clone: Different DNA sequences within this sample yield the same CDR3. The chain combines TRBV27 with TRBJ1-5, with D possibly being TRBD1 (6 bases). V was clipped by 5 bases and J by 0 bases, with 17 bases between them. Germline V gene lookup returns CDR1 MNHEY and CDR2 SMNVEV (reference sequence). The CDR3 has 17 residues. In DNA, the CDR3 is TGTGCCAGCAGTCGGGGGGCCGGCCTTTATAGCAATCAGCCCCAGCATTTT. Its protein product is CASSRGAGLYSNQPQHF.

The V gene is TRBV5-6, the J gene TRBJ2-5; tentative D call: TRBD2 (5 bases). The J call may be wrong; the DNA end is better matched by TRBJ2-7. The length of the CDR3 is 15 residues. From germline, CDR1 is SGHDT and CDR2 YYEEEE. CDR3 sequence (DNA): TGTGCCAGCAGCTGGAGGACTGGCGGGTCCTACGAGCAGTACTTC. Protein product: CASSWRTGGSYEQYF.

The V and J genes are TRBV18 and TRBJ2-3; D is possibly TRBD2 (5 bases). CDR1 and CDR2 (germline): KGHSH, LQKENI. The CDR3 spans 13 residues. The V end was cut by 0 bases, the J end by 7 bases, with 8 bases between. The CDR3 DNA reads TGTGCCAGCTCACCACCTGGAGGACATACGCAGTATTTT. Protein sequence: CASSPPGGHTQYF. Full variable domain (rest looked up from reference TRBV18 and TRBJ2-3): NAGVMQNPRHLVRRRGQEARLRCSPMKGHSHVYWYRQLPEEGLKFMVYLQKENIIDESGMPKERFSAEFPKEGPSILRIQQVVRGDSAAYFCASSPPGGHTQYFGPGTRLTVL.

This chain uses TRBV7-9 with TRBJ2-7; 11 positions agree with TRBD1. The germline CDR1 and CDR2 sequences are SEHNR and FQNEAQ (reference sequence). With 5 bases clipped from V and 2 bases from J, the junction kept 5 bases outside the gene matches. The CDR3 is 15 residues long. The CDR3 spells CASSPGQGVAYEQYF. The CDR3 DNA reads TGTGCCAGCAGCCCGGGACAGGGGGTGGCCTACGAGCAGTACTTC.

This clone showed up just once. J is TRBJ2-7 and V is TRBV9, with D perhaps TRBD1 (6 bases). Germline assignment: CDR1 SGDLS and CDR2 YYNGEE. With 4 bases removed from V and 3 bases from J, the gap between germline ends came to 14 bases. The CDR3 runs 14 residues. The CDR3 coding sequence is TGTGCCAGCAGCTTGGGTAGGGGACACTACGAGCAGTACTTC. It codes for CASSLGRGHYEQYF.